The rows below give T cell receptor beta chains drawn from one sample of a study of blood T cell repertoires in COVID-19. The protocol was immunoSEQ multiplex PCR, while the TCRdb copy is restricted to in-frame clones and leaves out a portion. The sample has hundreds of thousands of clones, around 90% seen once. The specimen was peripheral blood. The receptors derive from a man at least 80 years old with acute or convalescent COVID-19. Both conserved end residues are part of each CDR3. D genes are given only for firm matches. Clone size is not always given. Where it is, it says once, few, many or a class for expanded clones.

J	V	size	D	DNA	CDR3
TRBJ2-5	TRBV5-1	NA	TRBD2	TGCGCCAGCAGCCCCCATAGCGGGAGGCCGGAGACCCAGTACTTC	CASSPHSGRPETQYF
TRBJ2-7	TRBV15	NA	TRBD1	TGTGCCACCAGCAGAGAAATCCGGACAGGGTTTTACGAGCAGTACTTC	CATSREIRTGFYEQYF
TRBJ2-3	TRBV7-8	once	TRBD1	TGTGCCAGCAGCAAAAGGACAGGGGCAAGCACAGATACGCAGTATTTT	CASSKRTGASTDTQYF
TRBJ1-2	TRBV3-1/TRBV3-2	NA	NA	TGTGCCAGCAGCCAAGAACCCGAGGACTATGGCTACACCTTC	CASSQEPEDYGYTF
TRBJ2-2	TRBV7-2	NA	TRBD2	TGTGCCAGCAGCTTAGGACTAGCGGACTACGCGAACACCGGGGAGCTGTTTTTT	CASSLGLADYANTGELFF
TRBJ1-5	TRBV28	NA	NA	TGTGCCAGCACCCTACTACGGGGTAATCAGCCCCAGCATTTT	CASTLLRGNQPQHF
TRBJ2-3	TRBV7-9	few	TRBD2	TGTGCCAGCAGCATCGGACTAGCGGGAAGCACAGATACGCAGTATTTT	CASSIGLAGSTDTQYF
TRBJ2-3	TRBV19	NA	NA	TGTGCCAGTAGTATCCCGACAGAGTCCACAGATACGCAGTATTTT	CASSIPTESTDTQYF
TRBJ1-3	TRBV9	NA	TRBD1	TGTGCCAGCAGCGTAGACGGGACAGGGTCTGGAAACACCATATATTTT	CASSVDGTGSGNTIYF
TRBJ1-3	TRBV7-2	NA	NA	TGTGCCAGCAGCTACGATGCAGGGTTTACTGGAAACACCATATATTTT	CASSYDAGFTGNTIYF
TRBJ2-7	TRBV7-2	NA	NA	TGTGCCAGCAGCCGGCTAGCGCACTTGGCGGGAGAGCAGTACTTC	CASSRLAHLAGEQYF
TRBJ1-5	TRBV10-3	NA	NA	TGTGCCATCAGTGAGGTTGGGCTCCAGGGGCCCCAGCATTTT	CAISEVGLQGPQHF
TRBJ2-1	TRBV27	NA	TRBD2	TGTGCCAGCAGAAGGACTAGCGGGAGGTTGGATGAGCAGTTCTTC	CASRRTSGRLDEQFF
TRBJ2-1	TRBV5-1	NA	TRBD2	TGCGCCAGCAGCTTAGCGGGAGGGCGATCCTACAATGAGCAGTTCTTC	CASSLAGGRSYNEQFF
TRBJ1-1	TRBV28	NA	NA	TGTGCCAGCAGGGAGCATAGGGGCAGCTCTGAAGCTTTCTTT	CASREHRGSSEAFF
TRBJ2-7	TRBV27	NA	TRBD2	TGTGCCAGCAGTGGGGGGGGTTTAGACGAGCAGTACTTC	CASSGGGLDEQYF
TRBJ1-1	TRBV7-2	few	NA	TGTGCCAGCAGCCCACAGGTAGGGAGGACTGAAGCTTTCTTT	CASSPQVGRTEAFF
TRBJ2-2	TRBV3-1/TRBV3-2	NA	NA	TGTGCCAGCAGGCCCAGAATATCATCTACCGGGGAGCTGTTTTTT	CASRPRISSTGELFF
TRBJ2-2	TRBV14	NA	NA	TGTGCCAGCAGCCAAGATAATAGCGGCCCCGGGGAGCTGTTTTTT	CASSQDNSGPGELFF
TRBJ1-1	TRBV4-2	NA	NA	TGTGCCAGCAGCCAGAGAAACACTGAAGCTTTCTTT	CASSQRNTEAFF
TRBJ1-5	TRBV10-3	NA	NA	TGTGCCATCGGAGGAGGGCCCAATCAGCCCCAGCATTTT	CAIGGGPNQPQHF
TRBJ1-2	TRBV5-8	many	TRBD1	TGTGCCAGCAGCCCACAGGACAGGGGTTATGGCTACACCTTC	CASSPQDRGYGYTF
TRBJ1-6	TRBV3-1/TRBV3-2	NA	NA	TGTGCCAGCAGCCACCCCCAAGGCGGGGGAGCGGTATCACCCCTCCACTTT	CASSHPQGGGAVSPLHF
TRBJ2-1	TRBV7-6	NA	TRBD2	TGTGCCAGCAGCTTAGTGGCTAGCGGGGGATTCAATGAGCAGTTCTTC	CASSLVASGGFNEQFF
TRBJ2-1	TRBV4-3	NA	NA	TGCGCCAGCAGCCAAGATCACGGGAGAGACAATGAGCAGTTCTTC	CASSQDHGRDNEQFF
TRBJ1-5	TRBV12-3/TRBV12-4	NA	NA	TGTGCCAGCAGTTTGAGGAGCCTCGGGACCCAGCATTTT	CASSLRSLGTQHF
TRBJ1-5	TRBV4-1	NA	NA	TGCGCCAGCAGCCAGGGCCCGGGAACCAAGCCCCAGCATTTT	CASSQGPGTKPQHF